Sequencing of this T cell receptor (beta chain) was carried out in a study of blood T cells in healthy people across ages. Isolation per sample recovered at least 7 million PBMCs. The CDR3 has 17 amino acids. V gave up 0 bases and J gave up 7 bases; unmatched junction bases: 14. CDR1 is LGHNA, CDR2 YSLEER, per germline. Next came a second PCR, run for about 6 to 12 cycles, which used a sample-barcoded 5' primer along with a J-beta primer mix. Using its own MiXCR run on the 5' RACE reads, TCRdb lists one record per CDR3 protein. The table records hundreds of thousands of distinct CDR3 sequences, 52% of them present only once.

The receptor's source is a woman older than 75 in good health. The specimen was blood. The gene calls are TRBV4-3 and TRBJ2-7, with 8 bases identical to TRBD1. CDR3 region: CASSQDLRGHPPREQYF. The CDR3 bases are TGCGCCAGCAGCCAAGATCTCAGGGGGCATCCCCCTAGGGAGCAGTACTTC.